This record looks at one TCR beta chain sequence and its context. Its target is not known. The data were obtained in a study of radiation and T cells in renal cell carcinoma. Overall study context: Nephrectomy followed 15 Gy stereotactic body radiation by 4 weeks.

Findings of the study overall: Top tumor clonotypes rose in blood 2 weeks post-radiation, then contracted.

The assay was immunoSEQ multiplex PCR, and TCRdb's table has in-frame clones only and misses some. The table includes approximately 120,000 clones, around 85% detected once. Time point in this sample: blood 2 weeks post-SBRT. Treatment described: 15 Gy SBRT to primary tumor, nephrectomy 4 weeks later. Serial blood draws occurred at baseline and 2 and 4 weeks post-SBRT. The patient's renal cell carcinoma had clear cell pathology. Per the germline V gene, CDR1 is SGDLS and CDR2 is YYNGEE. V dropped 0 bases and J dropped 8 bases, with 14 bases sitting between them. This CDR3 contains 14 residues. This TCR was recovered from a man aged 50 to 59 with renal cell carcinoma. The genes are TRBV9 and TRBJ1-2; D remains ambiguous. Here the sequenced sample was blood, taken from a patient whose treatment included radiotherapy and nephrectomy. The CDR3 DNA follows: TGTGCCAGCAGCGTAGGCTACGGGAGCGGCGGCTACACCTTC. Amino acid sequence: CASSVGYGSGGYTF.